This section outlines one TCR beta chain sequence together with its context. This sample stems from a study of monozygotic twins with inflammatory bowel disease. Germline-derived CDR1 and CDR2 are SGHTA and FQGNSA. CDR3 size: 15 residues. In preparing each TCR library, about 3,700 ng of total RNA was used. Two nested PCRs, of 16 and 9 cycles, processed TCRalpha and TCRbeta cDNA. TCRdb reanalyzed the 5' RACE reads and collapses them to one entry per CDR3 protein, without DNA. The data show about 99,000 distinct CDR3 sequences, and the top ten clones hold 1.9%. One blood sample of about 2.3 ml was taken from each donor.

The sample taken for sequencing was blood. The receptor was derived from a human donor with ulcerative colitis or Crohn's disease, or a healthy co-twin of an affected twin (not recorded which). The chain joins TRBV7-2 to TRBJ1-5. CDR3 sequence reads: CASSFRTTNNQPQHF.